This T cell receptor (beta chain) was identified in a study of identifying expanded T cells in peripheral blood. Notes on the study in general: Across healthy donors, higher total template counts meant significantly greater approximately 2-week count variance. Over approximately two and four weeks, about 15 and 19 clones changed, versus around 1.1 between replicates.

No infections or other immune events were documented during collection. A word on this clone: Antigen unknown.

V dropped 6 bases and J dropped 5 bases, with 13 bases sitting between them. This CDR3 comprises 13 residues. Germline V gives CDR1 LNHDA, CDR2 SQIVND (reference sequence). Sequencing was performed with immunoSEQ multiplex PCR; in TCRdb, only in-frame clones are kept and a portion is missing. Of 50,000 to 60,000 clones listed, approximately 82% are singletons. V and J are TRBV19 and TRBJ2-5; possibly TRBD2 for D (6 bases). The origin of this receptor is a person between 18 and 75 years old in good health. Sequenced sample: blood. This CDR3 is CASRTSSRETQYF. The DNA for the CDR3 is TGTGCCAGTAGGACTAGTTCCAGGGAGACCCAGTACTTC.